Shown below are 22 T cell receptor beta chains from a single sample sequenced in a study of blood T cell repertoires in COVID-19. The method was immunoSEQ multiplex PCR; TCRdb's version includes in-frame clones alone and lacks a portion of them. The sample contains roughly 330,000 clones, 70% to 90% of which appear only once. What was sequenced was peripheral blood. These receptors were taken from a man in his late teens or twenties who had recovered from COVID-19.

This clone was counted once. The chain carries TRBV19 and TRBJ2-7, with 11 bases identical to TRBD2. V dropped 6 bases and J dropped 0; count of bases not matched to a gene: 10. Germline-derived CDR1 and CDR2 are LNHDA and SQIVND (reference sequence). The CDR3 extends over 17 amino acids. CDR3 coding DNA: TGTGCCAGTAGCCATATTGGGACTAGCGGCGTCTCCTACGAGCAGTACTTC. Translated: CASSHIGTSGVSYEQYF.

The chain is built from TRBV6-5 and TRBJ1-6, with 8 bases that match TRBD1. The germline V gene encodes CDR1 MNHEY and CDR2 SVGAGI. There are 16 residues in the CDR3. The trim removed 2 bases at V and 5 bases at J, leaving 5 bases unmatched. CDR3 sequence: CASSYGQGANNSPLHF. The CDR3, as DNA: TGTGCCAGCAGTTACGGTCAGGGGGCCAATAATTCACCCCTCCACTTT.

This chain joins TRBV7-3 and TRBJ2-7, with 7 bases that match TRBD2. The germline V gene encodes CDR1 SGHTA and CDR2 FQGTGA. The ends lost 4 bases at V and 4 bases at J; junction bases unmatched: 7. The CDR3 length is 14 residues. The CDR3 loop is CASSSGTTPYEQYF. The CDR3 coding sequence is TGTGCCAGCAGCTCCGGGACTACACCTTACGAGCAGTACTTC.

This clone has just a few counts. V and J are TRBV7-6 and TRBJ2-7; tentatively, D is TRBD1 (6 bases). This CDR3 region has 13 residues. Trimming shortened V by 4 bases and J by 4 bases, and 11 bases separated the two germline ends. Germline V lookup: CDR1 SGHVS, CDR2 FNYEAQ. Here the CDR3 DNA reads TGTGCCAGCAGCTCGGCACAGGGATACGAGCAGTACTTC. Amino acid sequence: CASSSAQGYEQYF.

V usage is TRBV7-9 and J usage is TRBJ2-4; D might be TRBD1 (6 bases). This CDR3 region has 16 residues. Trimming stripped 4 bases from V and 0 bases from J, with 13 bases between. CDR1 and CDR2 from the germline V gene are SEHNR and FQNEAQ (reference sequence). Written as DNA, the CDR3 is TGTGCCAGCAGCTCCACAGGGTTACTAGCCAAAAACATTCAGTACTTC. It encodes CASSSTGLLAKNIQYF.

This clone came up once. This chain uses TRBV2 with TRBJ2-7; no clear D gene. V was pared by 6 bases and J by 0 bases, with 6 bases between. From germline, CDR1 is SNHLY and CDR2 FYNNEI. The CDR3 sequence is 12 residues long. This CDR3 reads CASSSSSYEQYF. CDR3 in DNA: TGTGCCAGCAGCTCGAGCTCCTACGAGCAGTACTTC.

This clone was recorded once. The rearrangement links TRBV24-1 to TRBJ2-5, with D perhaps matching TRBD1 (5 bases). The CDR3 runs to 13 residues. Germline V lookup: CDR1 KGHDR, CDR2 SFDVKD. Trimming took 3 bases from V and 3 from J, leaving 7 bases between them. CDR3 loop: CATSDGAEETQYF. CDR3 coding DNA: TGTGCCACCAGTGATGGGGCTGAAGAGACCCAGTACTTC.

This clone has just a few counts. The J gene is TRBJ1-1, the V gene TRBV3-1 (or the pseudogene TRBV3-2); 7 nucleotides match TRBD1. V shed 6 bases and J 4 bases; nucleotides not matched to a gene: 5. The CDR3 covers 13 residues. Per the germline V gene, CDR1 is LGHDT and CDR2 is YNNKEL (reference sequence). CDR3 residues: CASRLQGFTEAFF. CDR3 nucleotides: TGTGCCAGCAGACTACAGGGGTTCACTGAAGCTTTCTTT.

V and J are TRBV20-1 and TRBJ1-3; 7 bases agree with TRBD1. Germline values: CDR1 DFQATT, CDR2 SNEGSKA (reference sequence). The CDR3 covers 13 residues. V lost 3 bases and J lost 4; bases outside the gene matches: 3. The CDR3 sequence is CSASDRVGNTIYF. The CDR3 DNA reads TGCAGTGCTAGTGACAGGGTCGGAAACACCATATATTTT.

This chain joins TRBV30 and TRBJ2-7, with D tentatively TRBD1 (5 bases). V gave up 4 bases and J gave up 2 bases, with 9 bases separating them. The V gene's germline CDR1 is GTSNPN and CDR2 SVGIG (reference sequence). This CDR3 region has 12 residues. The DNA of the CDR3 is TGTGCCTGGAATAGGGGTGCCTACGAGCAGTACTTC. It is translated as CAWNRGAYEQYF.

The chain joins TRBV10-2 to TRBJ2-7; D possibly corresponds to TRBD1 (6 bases). V shed 6 bases and J shed 6 bases, with 21 bases lying between them. CDR1 WSHSY and CDR2 SAAADI come from the germline V gene. CDR3 length: 15 amino acids. The CDR3 bases are TGCGCCAGCAGCGAGGGGGACACCTCCTATAGCGAGCAGTACTTC. It translates to CASSEGDTSYSEQYF.

The rearrangement links TRBV7-9 to TRBJ2-1, with D tentatively TRBD2 (5 bases). The germline V gene encodes CDR1 SEHNR and CDR2 FQNEAQ (reference sequence). The V gene lost 0 bases and the J gene lost 6 bases, with 12 bases spanning the gap. The CDR3 runs 15 residues. The CDR3 loop reads CASSLALGSSNEQFF. Here the CDR3 DNA reads TGTGCCAGCAGCTTAGCGTTGGGGAGCTCCAATGAGCAGTTCTTC.

In its sample, this clone was seen once. V usage is TRBV5-4 and J usage is TRBJ1-5; unclear D gene. This CDR3 has 13 amino acids. The germline V and J ends were trimmed by 4 bases and 4 bases, with 9 bases remaining between them. Per the germline V gene, CDR1 is SGHNT and CDR2 is YYREEE (reference sequence). DNA of the CDR3: TGTGCCAGCAGCACGGGGAAGAATCAGCCCCAGCATTTT. It translates to CASSTGKNQPQHF.

This chain links TRBV4-1 with TRBJ2-7; D ambiguous. Deletions cut 2 bases from V and 0 bases from J, with 11 bases between. The CDR3 has 15 amino acids. Germline CDR1 reads MGHRA; CDR2 reads YSYEKL. The CDR3 is CASSQNQVSSYEQYF. The CDR3 nucleotides read TGCGCCAGCAGCCAAAATCAGGTCTCCTCCTACGAGCAGTACTTC.

The rearrangement links TRBV6-2 or TRBV6-3 to TRBJ1-1; tentative D call: TRBD1 (5 bases). The CDR3 is made up of 12 amino acids. The V gene's germline CDR1 is MNHEY and CDR2 SVGEGT. V gave up 3 bases and J gave up 8 bases, with 10 bases separating them. The CDR3 region is CASSYGTLEAFF. CDR3 in DNA: TGTGCCAGCAGTTATGGGACTCTCGAAGCTTTCTTT.

The chain joins TRBV30 to TRBJ1-2, with 7 bases identical to TRBD1. The CDR3 extends over 11 amino acids. The J segment lost 6 bases and the V segment lost 5 bases, leaving 3 bases of the junction unmatched. Germline V CDR1 and CDR2: GTSNPN, SVGIG (reference sequence). The CDR3 spells CAWDRANGYTF. The CDR3 DNA reads TGTGCCTGGGACAGGGCGAATGGCTACACCTTC.

V is TRBV2 and J is TRBJ2-1; perhaps TRBD1 as D (5 bases). This CDR3 has 14 residues. V shed 0 bases and J shed 7 bases, with 10 bases lying between them. Germline values: CDR1 SNHLY, CDR2 FYNNEI. The CDR3 DNA is TGTGCCAGCAGTGAAGCGCAAGGGGTAAATGAGCAGTTCTTC. Translating gives CASSEAQGVNEQFF.

The CDR3 spells CASKALAGTADNEQFF. The CDR3 region has the DNA TGTGCCAGCAAGGCGCTAGCGGGTACGGCAGACAATGAGCAGTTCTTC. The chain links TRBV5-8 to TRBJ2-1; 8 bases match TRBD2. Germline V gene sequence: CDR1 SGHTS, CDR2 YDEGEE. The ends lost 6 bases at V and 5 bases at J; junction bases unmatched: 13. The CDR3 loop spans 16 amino acids.

The chain employs TRBV5-4 and TRBJ2-3, with 12 nucleotides matching TRBD2. V dropped 9 bases and J dropped 4; count of bases not matched to a gene: 9. CDR1 is SGHNT and CDR2 is YYREEE in the germline V gene (reference sequence). The CDR3 has 15 amino acids. Here the CDR3 reads CAIPLTSGGPDTQYF. DNA for the CDR3: TGTGCCATACCTTTGACTAGCGGGGGCCCAGATACGCAGTATTTT.

This chain uses TRBV7-3 with TRBJ2-2; TRBD1 matches 7 bases. The V gene end was trimmed by 4 bases and the J gene end by 2 bases; junction bases not matched to a gene: 4. Germline CDR1 and CDR2: SGHTA and FQGTGA. CDR3 length equals 15 residues. The CDR3 loop reads CASSYGTANTGELFF. The CDR3 nucleotides are TGTGCCAGCAGCTACGGGACAGCCAACACCGGGGAGCTGTTTTTT.

The rearrangement links TRBV27 to TRBJ1-1; 7 bases map to TRBD1. The germline V gene encodes CDR1 MNHEY and CDR2 SMNVEV (reference sequence). V dropped 5 bases and J dropped 5; count of bases not matched to a gene: 5. The CDR3 spans 13 residues. CDR3 protein: CASSPPGGTEAFF. Here the CDR3 DNA reads TGTGCCAGCAGTCCCCCAGGGGGGACTGAAGCTTTCTTT.

The V gene is TRBV18, the J gene TRBJ1-5; TRBD1 matches at 7 bases. Looked up from germline, CDR1 is KGHSH and CDR2 is LQKENI. The CDR3 totals 13 residues. J gave up 9 bases and V 3 bases, and 5 bases lay outside the gene matches. This chain's CDR3 is CASSPTGVGPQHF. The CDR3 DNA reads as TGTGCCAGCTCACCCACAGGGGTGGGGCCCCAGCATTTT.